Here is one TCR beta chain with its context. Its antigen is undetermined. PCR was performed a second time for roughly 7 to 11 cycles using a sample-barcoded 5' primer and a J-beta primer mix. TCRdb re-derived calls from the 5' RACE reads in MiXCR, one entry per CDR3 protein. The data show about 1 million distinct CDR3 sequences, 40% to 55% seen once. The sample belongs to a study of blood T cells in healthy people across ages. Study-level background: Every two T cells gave about one barcoded beta molecule via template switching. Whole-study results and caveats: CMV status of donors was unknown, possibly confounding expanded clonotype changes. There was a strong correlation between TCR beta diversity and naive T cell percentage.

This CDR3 contains 17 residues. Germline V gene data show CDR1 as MNHNS and CDR2 as SASEGT. Losses at the gene ends were 7 bases for V and 1 base for J; bases not matched to a gene: 13. Roughly 10 milliliters of peripheral blood were drawn from each donor. The TCR was taken from a woman aged 60-75 years in good health. V gene TRBV6-1 combines with J gene TRBJ2-3, with 8 bases matching TRBD2. The sample taken for sequencing was blood. DNA of the CDR3: TGTGCCAGCATCTTTGTCGGACTAGCCGGGGGCACAGATACGCAGTATTTT. Translation gives CASIFVGLAGGTDTQYF.